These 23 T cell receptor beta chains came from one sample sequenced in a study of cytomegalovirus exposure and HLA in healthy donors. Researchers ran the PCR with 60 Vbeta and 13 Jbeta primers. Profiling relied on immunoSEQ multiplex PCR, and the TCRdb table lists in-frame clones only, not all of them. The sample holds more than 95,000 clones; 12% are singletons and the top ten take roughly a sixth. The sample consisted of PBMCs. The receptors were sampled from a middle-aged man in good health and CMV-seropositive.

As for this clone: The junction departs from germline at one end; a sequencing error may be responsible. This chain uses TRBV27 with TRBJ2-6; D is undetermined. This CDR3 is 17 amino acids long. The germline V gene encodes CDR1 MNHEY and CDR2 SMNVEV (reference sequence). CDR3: CASSLFGGSSEANVLTF. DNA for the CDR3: TGTGCCAGCAGTTTATTCGGCGGATCCTCTGAGGCCAACGTCCTGACTTTC.

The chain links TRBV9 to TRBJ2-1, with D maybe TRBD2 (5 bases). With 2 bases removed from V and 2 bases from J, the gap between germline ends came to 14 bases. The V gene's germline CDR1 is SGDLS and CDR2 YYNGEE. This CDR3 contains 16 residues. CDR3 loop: CASSVLGRAPYNEQFF. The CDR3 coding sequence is TGTGCCAGCAGCGTCCTAGGGCGGGCCCCCTACAATGAGCAGTTCTTC.

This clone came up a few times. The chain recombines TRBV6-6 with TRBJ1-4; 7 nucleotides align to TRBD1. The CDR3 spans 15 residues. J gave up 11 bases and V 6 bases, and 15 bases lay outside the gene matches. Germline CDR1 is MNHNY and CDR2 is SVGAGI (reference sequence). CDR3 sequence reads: CASSWTGTESNKLFF. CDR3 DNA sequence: TGTGCCAGCAGCTGGACCGGGACAGAATCTAATAAACTGTTTTTT.

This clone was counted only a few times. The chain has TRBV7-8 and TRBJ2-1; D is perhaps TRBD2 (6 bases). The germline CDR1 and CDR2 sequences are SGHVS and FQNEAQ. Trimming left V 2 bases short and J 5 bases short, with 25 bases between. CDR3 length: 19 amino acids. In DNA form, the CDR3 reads TGTGCCAGCAGCTTAATGTTTAATAGCGGTCTCGATAGGGACAATGAGCAGTTCTTC. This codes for CASSLMFNSGLDRDNEQFF. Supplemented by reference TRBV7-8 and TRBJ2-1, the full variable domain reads GAGVSQSPRYKVAKRGQDVALRCDPISGHVSLFWYQQALGQGPEFLTYFQNEAQLDKSGLPSDRFFAERPEGSVSTLKIQRTQQEDSAVYLCASSLMFNSGLDRDNEQFFGPGTRLTVL.

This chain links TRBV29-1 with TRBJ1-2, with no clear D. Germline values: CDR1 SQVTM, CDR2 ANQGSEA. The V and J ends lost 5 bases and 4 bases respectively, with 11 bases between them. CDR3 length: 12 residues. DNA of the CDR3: TGCAGCGTTTCGGAGGGCGTCTATGGCTACACCTTC. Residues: CSVSEGVYGYTF.

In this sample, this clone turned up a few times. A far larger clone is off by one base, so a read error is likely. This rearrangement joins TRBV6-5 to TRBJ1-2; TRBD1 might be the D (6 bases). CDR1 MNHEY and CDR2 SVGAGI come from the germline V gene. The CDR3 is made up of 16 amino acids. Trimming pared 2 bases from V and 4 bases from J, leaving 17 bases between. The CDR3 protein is CASSYVTGTRTYGYTF. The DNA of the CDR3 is TGTGCCAGCAGTTACGTGACTGGGACAAGGACCTATGGCTACACCTTC.

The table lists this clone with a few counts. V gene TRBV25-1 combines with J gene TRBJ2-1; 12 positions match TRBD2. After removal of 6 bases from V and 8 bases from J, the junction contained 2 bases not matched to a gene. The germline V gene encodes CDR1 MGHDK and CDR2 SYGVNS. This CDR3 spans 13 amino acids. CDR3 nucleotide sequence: TGTGCCAGCAGACTAGCGGGAGGTTATGAGCAGTTCTTC. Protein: CASRLAGGYEQFF.

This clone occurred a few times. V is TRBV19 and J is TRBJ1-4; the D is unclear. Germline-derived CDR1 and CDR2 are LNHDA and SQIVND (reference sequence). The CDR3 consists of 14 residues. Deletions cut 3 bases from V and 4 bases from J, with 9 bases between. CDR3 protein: CASSISWSNEKLFF. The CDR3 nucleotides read TGTGCCAGTAGTATTTCCTGGAGTAATGAAAAACTGTTTTTT. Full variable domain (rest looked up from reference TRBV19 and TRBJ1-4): DGGITQSPKYLFRKEGQNVTLSCEQNLNHDAMYWYRQDPGQGLRLIYYSQIVNDFQKGDIAEGYSVSREKKESFPLTVTSAQKNPTAFYLCASSISWSNEKLFFGSGTQLSVL.

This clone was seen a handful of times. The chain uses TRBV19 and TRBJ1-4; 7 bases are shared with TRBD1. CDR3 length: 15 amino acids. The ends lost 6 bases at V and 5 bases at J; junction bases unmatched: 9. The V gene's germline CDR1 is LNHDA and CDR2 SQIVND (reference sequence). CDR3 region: CASRRPGTANEKLFF. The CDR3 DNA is TGTGCCAGTAGGCGCCCCGGGACAGCAAATGAAAAACTGTTTTTT. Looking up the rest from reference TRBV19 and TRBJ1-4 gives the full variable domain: DGGITQSPKYLFRKEGQNVTLSCEQNLNHDAMYWYRQDPGQGLRLIYYSQIVNDFQKGDIAEGYSVSREKKESFPLTVTSAQKNPTAFYLCASRRPGTANEKLFFGSGTQLSVL.

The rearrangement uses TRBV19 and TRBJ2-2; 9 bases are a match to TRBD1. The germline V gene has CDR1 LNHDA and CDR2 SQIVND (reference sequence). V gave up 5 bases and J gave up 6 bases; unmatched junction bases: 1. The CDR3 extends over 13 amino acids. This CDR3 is CASSRDRAGELFF. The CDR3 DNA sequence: TGTGCCAGTAGTCGGGACAGGGCCGGGGAGCTGTTTTTT.

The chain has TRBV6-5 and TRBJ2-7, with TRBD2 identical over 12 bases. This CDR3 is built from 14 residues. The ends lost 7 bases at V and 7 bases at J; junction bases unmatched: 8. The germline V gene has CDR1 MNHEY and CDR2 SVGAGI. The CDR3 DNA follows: TGTGCCAGCACCTGGACTAGCGGGGCGGGAGAGCAGTACTTC. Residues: CASTWTSGAGEQYF.

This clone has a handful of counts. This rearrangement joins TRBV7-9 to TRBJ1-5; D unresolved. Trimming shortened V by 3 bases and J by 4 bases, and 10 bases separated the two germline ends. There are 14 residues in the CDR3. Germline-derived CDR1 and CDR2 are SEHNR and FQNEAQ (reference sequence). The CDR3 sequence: CASSLLGRNQPQHF. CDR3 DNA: TGTGCCAGCAGCTTGTTGGGGAGGAATCAGCCCCAGCATTTT.

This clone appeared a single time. The CDR3 region is CASSQDRDGGRYEQYF. As DNA, the CDR3 is TGTGCCAGCAGCCAAGATAGGGACGGGGGTAGGTACGAGCAGTACTTC. The chain couples TRBV4-2 to TRBJ2-7; perhaps TRBD2 as D (6 bases). The CDR3 has 16 residues. V was pared by 0 bases and J by 4 bases, with 16 bases between. The germline gives CDR1 LGHNA, CDR2 YNFKEQ.

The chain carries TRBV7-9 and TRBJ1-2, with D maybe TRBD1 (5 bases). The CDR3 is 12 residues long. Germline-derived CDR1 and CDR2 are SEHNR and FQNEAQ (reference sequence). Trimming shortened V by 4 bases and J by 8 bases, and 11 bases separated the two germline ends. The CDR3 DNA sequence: TGTGCCAGCAGCTCGCCGGACACAGGCTACACCTTC. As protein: CASSSPDTGYTF.

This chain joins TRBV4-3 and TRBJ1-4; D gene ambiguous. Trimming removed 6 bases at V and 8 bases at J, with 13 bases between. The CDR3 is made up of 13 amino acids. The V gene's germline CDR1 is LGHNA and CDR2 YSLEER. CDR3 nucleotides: TGCGCCAGCAGACTCCTGGCGGGGGAAAAACTGTTTTTT. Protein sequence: CASRLLAGEKLFF.

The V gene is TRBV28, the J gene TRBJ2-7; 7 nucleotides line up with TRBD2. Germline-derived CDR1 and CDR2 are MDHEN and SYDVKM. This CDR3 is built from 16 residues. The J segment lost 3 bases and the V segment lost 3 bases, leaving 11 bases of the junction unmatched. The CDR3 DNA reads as TGTGCCAGCAGTTTGCCCGACTTGAGCGGGATCTACGAGCAGTACTTC. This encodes CASSLPDLSGIYEQYF.

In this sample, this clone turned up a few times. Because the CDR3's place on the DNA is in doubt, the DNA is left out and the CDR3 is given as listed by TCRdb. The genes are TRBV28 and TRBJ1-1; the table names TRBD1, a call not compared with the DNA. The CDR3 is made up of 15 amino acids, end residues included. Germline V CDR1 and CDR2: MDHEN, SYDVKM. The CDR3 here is CASSTSGQGDTEAFF.

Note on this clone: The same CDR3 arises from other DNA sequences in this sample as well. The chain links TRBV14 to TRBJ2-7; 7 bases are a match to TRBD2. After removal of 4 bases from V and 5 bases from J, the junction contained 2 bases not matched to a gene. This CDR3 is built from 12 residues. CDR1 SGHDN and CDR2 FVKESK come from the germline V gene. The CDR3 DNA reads TGTGCCAGCAGCCCAGGGACTAACGAGCAGTACTTC. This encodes CASSPGTNEQYF.

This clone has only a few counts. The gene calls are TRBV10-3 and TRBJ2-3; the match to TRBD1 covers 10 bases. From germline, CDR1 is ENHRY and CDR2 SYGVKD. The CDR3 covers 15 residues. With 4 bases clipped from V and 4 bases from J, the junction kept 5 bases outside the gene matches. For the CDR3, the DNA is TGTGCCATCAGTGTTCGACAGGGGGCCGCAGATACGCAGTATTTT. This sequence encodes CAISVRQGAADTQYF.

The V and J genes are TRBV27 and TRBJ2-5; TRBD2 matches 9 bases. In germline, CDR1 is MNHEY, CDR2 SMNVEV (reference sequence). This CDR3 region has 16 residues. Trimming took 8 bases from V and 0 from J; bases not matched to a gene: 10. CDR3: CASLPRLAGHQETQYF. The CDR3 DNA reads TGTGCCAGCCTCCCCCGCCTAGCGGGACACCAAGAGACCCAGTACTTC.

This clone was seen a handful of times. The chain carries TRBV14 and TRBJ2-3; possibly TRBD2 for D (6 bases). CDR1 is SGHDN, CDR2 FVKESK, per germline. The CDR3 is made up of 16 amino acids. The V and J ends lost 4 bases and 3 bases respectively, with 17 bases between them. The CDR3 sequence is CASSPISGSGTDTQYF. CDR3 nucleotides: TGTGCCAGCAGCCCCATTTCTGGGAGCGGGACAGATACGCAGTATTTT. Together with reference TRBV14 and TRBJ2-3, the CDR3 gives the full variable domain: EAGVTQFPSHSVIEKGQTVTLRCDPISGHDNLYWYRRVMGKEIKFLLHFVKESKQDESGMPNNRFLAERTGGTYSTLKVQPAELEDSGVYFCASSPISGSGTDTQYFGPGTRLTVL.

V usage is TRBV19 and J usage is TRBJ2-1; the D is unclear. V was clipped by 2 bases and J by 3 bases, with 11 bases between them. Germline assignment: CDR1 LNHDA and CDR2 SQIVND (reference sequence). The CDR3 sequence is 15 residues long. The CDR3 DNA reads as TGTGCCAGTAGTATATCAGCGAATATCTACAATGAGCAGTTCTTC. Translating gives CASSISANIYNEQFF.

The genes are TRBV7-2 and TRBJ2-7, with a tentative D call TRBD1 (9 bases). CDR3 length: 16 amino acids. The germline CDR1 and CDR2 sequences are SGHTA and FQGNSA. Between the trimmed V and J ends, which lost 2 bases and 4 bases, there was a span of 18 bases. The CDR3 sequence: CASSLYRGRGEYEQYF. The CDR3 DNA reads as TGTGCCAGCAGCTTATACAGGGGGCGGGGGGAGTACGAGCAGTACTTC.